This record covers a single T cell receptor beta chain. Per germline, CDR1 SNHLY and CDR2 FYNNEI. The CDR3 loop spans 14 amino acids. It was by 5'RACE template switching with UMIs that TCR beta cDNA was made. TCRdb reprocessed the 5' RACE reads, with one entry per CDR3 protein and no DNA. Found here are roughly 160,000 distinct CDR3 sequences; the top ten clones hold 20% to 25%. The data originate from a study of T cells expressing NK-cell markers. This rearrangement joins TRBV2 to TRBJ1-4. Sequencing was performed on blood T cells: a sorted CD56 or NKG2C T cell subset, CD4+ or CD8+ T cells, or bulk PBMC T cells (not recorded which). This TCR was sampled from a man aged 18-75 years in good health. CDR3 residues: CASTGVGTNEKLFF.